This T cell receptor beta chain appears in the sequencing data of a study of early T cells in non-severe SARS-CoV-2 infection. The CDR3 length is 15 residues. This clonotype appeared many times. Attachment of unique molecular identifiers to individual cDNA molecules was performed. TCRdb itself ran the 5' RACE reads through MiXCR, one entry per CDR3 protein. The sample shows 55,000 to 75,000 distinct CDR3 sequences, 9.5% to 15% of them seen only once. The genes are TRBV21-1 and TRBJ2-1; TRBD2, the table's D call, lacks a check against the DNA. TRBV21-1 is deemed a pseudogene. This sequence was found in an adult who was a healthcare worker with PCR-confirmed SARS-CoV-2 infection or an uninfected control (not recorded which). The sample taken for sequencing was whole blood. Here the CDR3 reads CASSKGARWGNEQFF. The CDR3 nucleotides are TGTGCCAGCAGCAAAGGGGCCCGATGGGGGAATGAGCAGTTCTTC.